A single sample is the source of the 12 T cell receptor beta chains below, sequenced in a study of metastatic and nonmetastatic thyroid tumors. Each patient went into thyroid surgery without having received any treatment. TCRdb re-called the PCR reads with MiXCR. The table lists about 4,700 clones, about two fifths of them singletons. Material for sequencing was tumor tissue. Receptors were obtained from a male donor with papillary thyroid cancer or a benign thyroid nodule (not recorded which). Some clones in this sample may be carry-over from other donors' samples.

This chain joins TRBV3-1 and TRBJ2-3; perhaps TRBD2 as D (6 bases). V was clipped by 4 bases and J by 3 bases, with 11 bases between them. Germline V gives CDR1 LGHDT, CDR2 YNNKEL (reference sequence). The CDR3 totals 14 residues. CDR3 in amino acids: CASSRGVVTDTQYF. CDR3 in DNA: TGTGCCAGCAGCCGCGGGGTCGTAACAGATACGCAGTATTTT.

To note about this clone: This same CDR3 is encoded by further DNA sequences in the sample. This chain connects TRBV27 to TRBJ2-3; 13 bases are a match to TRBD2. CDR1 is MNHEY, CDR2 SMNVEV, per germline (reference sequence). CDR3 length equals 16 residues. J was trimmed by 3 bases and V by 4 bases; bases with no gene match: 4. The CDR3 region has the DNA TGTGCCAGCAGTTCCCGACTAGCGGGAGGAACAGATACGCAGTATTTT. This gives the protein CASSSRLAGGTDTQYF.

The chain employs TRBV20-1 and TRBJ2-3; possibly TRBD2 for D (5 bases). The CDR3 covers 13 residues. From germline, CDR1 is DFQATT and CDR2 SNEGSKA (reference sequence). V gave up 6 bases and J gave up 2 bases, with 12 bases separating them. The CDR3 protein is CSASPGFTDTQYF. The CDR3 nucleotides read TGCAGTGCGAGCCCGGGGTTCACAGATACGCAGTATTTT.

The V call is TRBV18, the J call TRBJ2-7; TRBD1 matches 9 bases. CDR1 and CDR2 (germline): KGHSH, LQKENI. The junction had 12 bases not matched to a gene; V was cut back by 4 bases and J by 2 bases. The length of the CDR3 is 17 residues. The CDR3 is CASSRSAGTGSAYEQYF. The CDR3, as DNA: TGTGCCAGCTCACGTTCTGCCGGGACAGGGTCGGCCTACGAGCAGTACTTC.

The CDR3 loop reads CASSQGDRANGYTF. The CDR3 DNA is TGTGCCAGCAGCCAAGGGGACAGGGCTAATGGCTACACCTTC. This chain uses TRBV3-1 with TRBJ1-2, with 9 bases identical to TRBD1. Trimming removed 1 base from V and 6 bases from J; junction bases left unmatched: 3. CDR3 length: 14 residues. CDR1 is LGHDT and CDR2 is YNNKEL in the germline V gene (reference sequence).

This rearrangement joins TRBV6-1 to TRBJ2-6; 7 nucleotides agree with TRBD2. V was pared by 7 bases and J by 4 bases, with 10 bases of the junction left unmatched. CDR1 MNHNS and CDR2 SASEGT come from the germline V gene. The CDR3 spans 16 residues. This CDR3 reads CASTHGGFAGANVLTF. In nucleotides, the CDR3 is TGTGCCAGCACCCACGGGGGGTTCGCGGGGGCCAACGTCCTGACTTTC.

The chain employs TRBV11-1 and TRBJ1-1, with D possibly being TRBD1 (6 bases). The CDR3 covers 15 residues. Trimming took off 0 bases at V and 3 bases at J, with 11 bases between the two ends. Germline V gives CDR1 SGHAT, CDR2 FQDESV (reference sequence). As DNA, the CDR3 is TGTGCCAGCAGCTTAGCAGGACAGTGGCACACTGAAGCTTTCTTT. Amino acid sequence: CASSLAGQWHTEAFF.

This clone has only a few counts. This chain uses TRBV28 with TRBJ2-1; TRBD2 agrees at 7 bases. Germline CDR1 is MDHEN and CDR2 is SYDVKM. The CDR3 loop spans 14 amino acids. Unmatched junction bases numbered 4, after V lost 7 bases and J lost 1 base. The DNA for the CDR3 is TGTGCCAGCATTGGCGGGGGATCCTACAATGAGCAGTTCTTC. This encodes CASIGGGSYNEQFF.

This chain connects TRBV6-1 to TRBJ2-7, with 9 bases fitting TRBD1. V dropped 6 bases and J dropped 3; count of bases not matched to a gene: 3. The CDR3 is made up of 13 amino acids. Per the germline V gene, CDR1 is MNHNS and CDR2 is SASEGT. The CDR3 loop is CASSRDRDYEQYF. Written as DNA, the CDR3 is TGTGCCAGCAGCCGGGACAGGGACTACGAGCAGTACTTC.

The rearrangement links TRBV11-2 to TRBJ2-7; TRBD2 is a possible D gene (5 bases). The germline V gene has CDR1 SGHAT and CDR2 FQNNGV. Trimming stripped 6 bases from V and 6 bases from J, with 27 bases between. There are 17 residues in the CDR3. Here the CDR3 reads CASRLKVTRLTPGEQYF. CDR3 nucleotide sequence: TGTGCCAGCAGACTCAAGGTTACTAGACTTACTCCTGGCGAGCAGTACTTC.

This chain connects TRBV20-1 to TRBJ2-7, with D tentatively TRBD1 or TRBD2 (7 bases each). With 7 bases removed from V and 4 bases from J, the gap between germline ends came to 23 bases. The V gene's germline CDR1 is DFQATT and CDR2 SNEGSKA (reference sequence). The CDR3 runs 15 residues. CDR3: CSVERSGTDLYEQYF. CDR3 in DNA: TGCAGTGTCGAAAGGAGCGGGACAGACCTATACGAGCAGTACTTC.

This clone was counted a few times. This chain links TRBV28 with TRBJ1-6; maybe TRBD1 (6 bases). The V end lost 3 bases, the J end lost 9 bases, and 18 bases lay between the germline ends. Germline V lookup: CDR1 MDHEN, CDR2 SYDVKM. The CDR3 is made up of 16 amino acids. The CDR3 nucleotides are TGTGCCAGCAGTTTCCCCTCGCCGGGGGCTGGTTCACCCCTCCACTTT. The encoded protein is CASSFPSPGAGSPLHF.